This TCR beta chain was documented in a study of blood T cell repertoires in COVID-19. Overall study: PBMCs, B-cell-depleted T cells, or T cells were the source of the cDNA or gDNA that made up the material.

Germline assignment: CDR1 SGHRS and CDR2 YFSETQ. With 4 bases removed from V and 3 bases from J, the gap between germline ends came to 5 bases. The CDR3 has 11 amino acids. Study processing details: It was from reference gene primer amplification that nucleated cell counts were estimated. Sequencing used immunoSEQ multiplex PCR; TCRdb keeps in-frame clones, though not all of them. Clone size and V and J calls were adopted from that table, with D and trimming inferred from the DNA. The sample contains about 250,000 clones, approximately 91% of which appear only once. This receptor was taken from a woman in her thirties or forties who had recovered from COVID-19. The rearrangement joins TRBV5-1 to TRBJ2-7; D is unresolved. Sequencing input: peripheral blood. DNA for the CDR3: TGCGCCAGCAGCCAGAACTACGAGCAGTACTTC. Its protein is CASSQNYEQYF.